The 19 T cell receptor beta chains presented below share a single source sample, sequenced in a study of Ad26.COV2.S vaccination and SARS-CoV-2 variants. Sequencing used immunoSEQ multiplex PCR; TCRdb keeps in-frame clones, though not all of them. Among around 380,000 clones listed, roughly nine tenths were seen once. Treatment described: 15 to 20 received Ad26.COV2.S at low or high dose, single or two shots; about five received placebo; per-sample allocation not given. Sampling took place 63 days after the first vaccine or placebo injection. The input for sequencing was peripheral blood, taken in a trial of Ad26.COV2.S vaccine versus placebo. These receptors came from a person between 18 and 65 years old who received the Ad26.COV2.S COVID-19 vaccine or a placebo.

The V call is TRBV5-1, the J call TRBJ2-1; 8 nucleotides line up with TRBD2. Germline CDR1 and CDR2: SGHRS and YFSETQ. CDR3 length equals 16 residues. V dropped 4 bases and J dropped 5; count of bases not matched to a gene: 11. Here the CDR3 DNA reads TGCGCCAGCAGCCTAAGCGGGGGCCCGACGAACAATGAGCAGTTCTTC. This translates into CASSLSGGPTNNEQFF.

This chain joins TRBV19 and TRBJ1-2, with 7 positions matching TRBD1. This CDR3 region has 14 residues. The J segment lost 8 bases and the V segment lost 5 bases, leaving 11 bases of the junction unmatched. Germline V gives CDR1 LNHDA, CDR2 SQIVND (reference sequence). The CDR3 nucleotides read TGTGCCAGTAGTCCGAGTGGGGACAGATTGGGCTACACCTTC. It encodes CASSPSGDRLGYTF.

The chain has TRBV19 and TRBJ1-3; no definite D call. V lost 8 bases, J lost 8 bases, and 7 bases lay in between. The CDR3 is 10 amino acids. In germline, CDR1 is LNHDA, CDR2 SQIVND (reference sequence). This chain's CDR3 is CASLGDTIYF. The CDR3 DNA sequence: TGTGCCAGTCTCGGGGACACCATATATTTT.

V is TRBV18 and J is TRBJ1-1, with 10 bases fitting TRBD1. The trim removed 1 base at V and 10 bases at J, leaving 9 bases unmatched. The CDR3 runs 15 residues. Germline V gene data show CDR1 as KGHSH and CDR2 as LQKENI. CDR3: CASSPQTGGPSSAFF. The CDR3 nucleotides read TGTGCCAGCTCACCACAGACAGGGGGCCCTTCCTCAGCTTTCTTT.

The CDR3 protein is CASSLYESVQETQYF. CDR3 DNA sequence: TGTGCCAGCAGCTTATATGAGAGCGTCCAAGAGACCCAGTACTTC. The chain recombines TRBV7-9 with TRBJ2-5, with D unclear. CDR1 is SEHNR, CDR2 FQNEAQ, per germline (reference sequence). The length of the CDR3 is 15 residues. The V end was cut by 2 bases, the J end by 1 base, with 11 bases between.

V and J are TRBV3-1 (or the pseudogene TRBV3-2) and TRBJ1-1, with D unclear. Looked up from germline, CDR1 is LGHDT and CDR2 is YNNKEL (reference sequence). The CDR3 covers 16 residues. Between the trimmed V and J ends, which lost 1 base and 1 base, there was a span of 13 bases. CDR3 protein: CASSQGYKVANTEAFF. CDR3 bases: TGTGCCAGCAGCCAAGGTTATAAGGTGGCGAACACTGAAGCTTTCTTT.

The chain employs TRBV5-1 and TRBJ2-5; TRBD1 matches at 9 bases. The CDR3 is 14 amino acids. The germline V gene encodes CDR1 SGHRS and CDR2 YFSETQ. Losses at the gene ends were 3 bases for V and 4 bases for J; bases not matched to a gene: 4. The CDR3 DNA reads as TGCGCCAGCAGCTCTGGGGACAGGGTAGAGACCCAGTACTTC. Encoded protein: CASSSGDRVETQYF.

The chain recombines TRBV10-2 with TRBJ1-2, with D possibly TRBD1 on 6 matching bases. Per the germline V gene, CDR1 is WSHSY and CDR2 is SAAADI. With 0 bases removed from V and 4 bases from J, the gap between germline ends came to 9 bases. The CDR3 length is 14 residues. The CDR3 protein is CASSESGRGYGYTF. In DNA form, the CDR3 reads TGCGCCAGCAGTGAGTCAGGCAGGGGCTATGGCTACACCTTC.

CDR3 coding DNA: TGTGCCGGCGGGCCCGGGACAGCGAGTGAAAAACTGTTTTTT. Translating it yields CAGGPGTASEKLFF. The J gene is TRBJ1-4, the V gene TRBV27; 7 bases are a match to TRBD1. The CDR3 has 14 residues. The germline V gene has CDR1 MNHEY and CDR2 SMNVEV (reference sequence). The ends lost 11 bases at V and 7 bases at J; junction bases unmatched: 13.

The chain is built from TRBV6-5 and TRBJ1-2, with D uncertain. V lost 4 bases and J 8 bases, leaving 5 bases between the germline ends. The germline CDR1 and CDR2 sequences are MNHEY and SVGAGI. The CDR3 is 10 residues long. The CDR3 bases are TGTGCCAGCAGTTGGGGAGGCTACACCTTC. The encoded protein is CASSWGGYTF.

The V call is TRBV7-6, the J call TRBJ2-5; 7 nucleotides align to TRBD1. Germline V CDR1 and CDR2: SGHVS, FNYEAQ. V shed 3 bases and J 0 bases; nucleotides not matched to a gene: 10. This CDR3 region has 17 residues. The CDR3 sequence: CASSFLTTGTDQETQYF. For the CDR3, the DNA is TGTGCCAGCAGCTTTCTTACAACAGGGACAGACCAAGAGACCCAGTACTTC.

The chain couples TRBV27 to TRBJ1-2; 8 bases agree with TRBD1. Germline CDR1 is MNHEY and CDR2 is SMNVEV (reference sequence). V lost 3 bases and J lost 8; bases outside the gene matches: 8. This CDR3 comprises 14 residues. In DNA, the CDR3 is TGTGCCAGCAGTTTCGGACAGGGAAGAATGGGCTACACCTTC. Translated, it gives CASSFGQGRMGYTF.

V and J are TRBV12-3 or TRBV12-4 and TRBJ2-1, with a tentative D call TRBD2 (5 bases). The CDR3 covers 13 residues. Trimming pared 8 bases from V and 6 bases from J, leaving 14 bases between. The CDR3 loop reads CASSETGLNEQFF. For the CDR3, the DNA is TGTGCCAGCTCCGAGACTGGACTCAATGAGCAGTTCTTC.

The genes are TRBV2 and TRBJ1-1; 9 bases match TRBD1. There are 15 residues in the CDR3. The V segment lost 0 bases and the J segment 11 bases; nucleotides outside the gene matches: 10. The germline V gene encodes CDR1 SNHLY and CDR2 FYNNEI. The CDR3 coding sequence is TGTGCCAGCAGTGAAGCCTCAGCGGGGACAGGGAAGGCTTTCTTT. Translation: CASSEASAGTGKAFF.

CDR3 sequence reads: CAWSVLTGGDGYTF. The CDR3 DNA is TGTGCCTGGAGTGTTCTCACAGGGGGCGATGGCTACACCTTC. The chain joins TRBV30 to TRBJ1-2; 9 bases are a match to TRBD1. V gave up 0 bases and J gave up 6 bases; unmatched junction bases: 5. The germline V gene has CDR1 GTSNPN and CDR2 SVGIG (reference sequence). This CDR3 is 14 amino acids long.

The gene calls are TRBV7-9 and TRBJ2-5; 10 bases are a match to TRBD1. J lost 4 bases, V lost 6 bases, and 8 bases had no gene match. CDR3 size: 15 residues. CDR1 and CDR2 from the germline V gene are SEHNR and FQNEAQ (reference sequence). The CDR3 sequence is CASSSDRGIGETQYF. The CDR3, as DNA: TGTGCCAGCAGTTCGGACAGGGGGATAGGAGAGACCCAGTACTTC.

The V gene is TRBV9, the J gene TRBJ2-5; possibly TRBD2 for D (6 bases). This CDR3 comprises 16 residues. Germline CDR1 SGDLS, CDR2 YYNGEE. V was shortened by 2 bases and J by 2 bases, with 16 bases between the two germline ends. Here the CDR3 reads CASSVSGGALQETQYF. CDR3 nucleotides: TGTGCCAGCAGCGTCTCCGGGGGTGCTCTACAAGAGACCCAGTACTTC. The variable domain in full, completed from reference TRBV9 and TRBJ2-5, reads DSGVTQTPKHLITATGQRVTLRCSPRSGDLSVYWYQQSLDQGLQFLIQYYNGEERAKGNILERFSAQQFPDLHSELNLSSLELGDSALYFCASSVSGGALQETQYFGPGTRLLVL.

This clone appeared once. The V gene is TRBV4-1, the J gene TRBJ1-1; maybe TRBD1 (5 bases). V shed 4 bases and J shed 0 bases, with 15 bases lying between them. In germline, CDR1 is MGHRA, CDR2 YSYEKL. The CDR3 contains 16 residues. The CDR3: CASSPTGRGLNTEAFF. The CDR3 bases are TGCGCCAGCAGCCCCACCGGGCGGGGGTTGAACACTGAAGCTTTCTTT.

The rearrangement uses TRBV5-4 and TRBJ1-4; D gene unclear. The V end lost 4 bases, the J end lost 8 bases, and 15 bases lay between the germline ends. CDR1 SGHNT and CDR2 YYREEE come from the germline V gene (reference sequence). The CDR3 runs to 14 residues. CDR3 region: CASSRTGGGEKLFF. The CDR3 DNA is TGTGCCAGCAGCAGGACGGGAGGCGGGGAAAAACTGTTTTTT.